Below are 4 T cell receptor beta chains sequenced from a single sample in a study of T-cell memory formation after mild COVID-19. TCRdb re-called the 5' RACE reads with MiXCR, one entry per CDR3 protein. Counted here are 100,000 to 140,000 distinct CDR3 sequences, 13% to 15% occurring once; the ten biggest clones make up about 39%. The sequenced sample was PBMCs or a T cell subset sorted from them (not recorded which). The receptors stem from a man aged 18 to 35 who had mild COVID-19 (a few samples of this study predate the infection). Cell type and time point are not known.

The chain joins TRBV4-1 to TRBJ1-4, with 8 nucleotides matching TRBD1. Germline CDR1 and CDR2: MGHRA and YSYEKL. Losses at the gene ends were 3 bases for V and 7 bases for J; bases not matched to a gene: 4. The CDR3 totals 14 residues. The CDR3 here is CASSQDRVGEKLFF. The CDR3, as DNA: TGCGCCAGCAGCCAGGACAGGGTGGGTGAAAAACTGTTTTTT.

This clonotype was detected ten times or more. CDR3 amino acids: CASAGSTYEQYF. CDR3 coding DNA: TGTGCCAGCGCAGGGTCCACCTACGAGCAGTACTTC. This chain joins TRBV5-6 and TRBJ2-7, with D perhaps TRBD1 (5 bases). Germline CDR1 reads SGHDT; CDR2 reads YYEEEE. This CDR3 region has 12 residues. Trimming shortened V by 7 bases and J by 2 bases, and 10 bases separated the two germline ends. Full variable domain (remainder filled in from reference TRBV5-6 and TRBJ2-7): DAGVTQSPTHLIKTRGQQVTLRCSPKSGHDTVSWYQQALGQGPQFIFQYYEEEERQRGNFPDRFSGHQFPNYSSELNVNALLLGDSALYLCASAGSTYEQYFGPGTRLTVT.

This clonotype was seen ten or more times. The J gene is TRBJ2-7, the V gene TRBV11-2; D may be TRBD2 (5 bases). Trimming took 4 bases from V and 0 from J, leaving 10 bases between them. The CDR3 length is 14 residues. The germline CDR1 and CDR2 sequences are SGHAT and FQNNGV. The CDR3 DNA is TGTGCCAGCAGCTATGGGAGCAGCTCCTACGAGCAGTACGTC. As protein: CASSYGSSSYEQYV.

This clonotype is labeled as medium-sized (0.01 to 0.1%). This chain connects TRBV5-6 to TRBJ2-5, with 7 nucleotides matching TRBD1. The CDR3 length is 14 residues. Germline values: CDR1 SGHDT, CDR2 YYEEEE. J gave up 5 bases and V 0 bases, and 4 bases lay outside the gene matches. CDR3 coding DNA: TGTGCCAGCAGCTTGGGCAGGGGGTATGAGACCCAGTACTTC. It specifies CASSLGRGYETQYF.